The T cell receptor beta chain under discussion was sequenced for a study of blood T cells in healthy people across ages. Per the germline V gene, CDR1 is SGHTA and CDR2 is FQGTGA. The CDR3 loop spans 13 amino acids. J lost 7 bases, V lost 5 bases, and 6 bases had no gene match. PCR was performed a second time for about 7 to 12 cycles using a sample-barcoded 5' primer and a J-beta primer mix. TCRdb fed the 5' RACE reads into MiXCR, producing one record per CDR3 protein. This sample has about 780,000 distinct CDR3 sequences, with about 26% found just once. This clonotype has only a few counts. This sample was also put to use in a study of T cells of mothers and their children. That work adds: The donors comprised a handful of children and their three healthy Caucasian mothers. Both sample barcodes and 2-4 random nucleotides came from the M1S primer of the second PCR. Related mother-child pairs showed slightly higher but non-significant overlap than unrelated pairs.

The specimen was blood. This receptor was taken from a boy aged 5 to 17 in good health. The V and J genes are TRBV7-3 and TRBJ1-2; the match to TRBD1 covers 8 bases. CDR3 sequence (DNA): TGTGCCAGCAGCGCCACAGGGGGGTTTGGCTACACCTTC. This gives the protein CASSATGGFGYTF.